This T cell receptor beta chain appears in the sequencing data of a study of T cells in Graves' hyperthyroidism and ophthalmopathy. For the study at large: Staff took peripheral blood when the initial diagnosis was made, before any treatment began.

Regions amplified from RNA transcripts were the TCR beta CDR3 regions. First-round RT-PCR targeting the TCR CDR3 was performed with the HTBI primer set. TCRdb reprocessed the multiplex PCR reads via MiXCR and lists one record per CDR3 protein. The table shows approximately 690,000 distinct CDR3 sequences, with more than 20% occurring only once. The study's findings and limits: For ophthalmopathy, model prediction preceded onset by a median around six months.

At least ten counts were recorded for this clonotype. The antigen is unknown. The TCR sequence derives from a man younger than 45 with Graves' ophthalmopathy. Sequenced: blood.

CDR3 residues: CASSSRQTDTQYF. In DNA form, the CDR3 reads TGTGCCAGCAGCTCAAGACAGACAGATACGCAGTATTTT. The chain joins TRBV7-3 to TRBJ2-3; tentative D call: TRBD1 (5 bases). CDR1 is SGHTA and CDR2 is FQGTGA in the germline V gene. This CDR3 is built from 13 residues. Deletions cut 4 bases from V and 3 bases from J, with 8 bases between.